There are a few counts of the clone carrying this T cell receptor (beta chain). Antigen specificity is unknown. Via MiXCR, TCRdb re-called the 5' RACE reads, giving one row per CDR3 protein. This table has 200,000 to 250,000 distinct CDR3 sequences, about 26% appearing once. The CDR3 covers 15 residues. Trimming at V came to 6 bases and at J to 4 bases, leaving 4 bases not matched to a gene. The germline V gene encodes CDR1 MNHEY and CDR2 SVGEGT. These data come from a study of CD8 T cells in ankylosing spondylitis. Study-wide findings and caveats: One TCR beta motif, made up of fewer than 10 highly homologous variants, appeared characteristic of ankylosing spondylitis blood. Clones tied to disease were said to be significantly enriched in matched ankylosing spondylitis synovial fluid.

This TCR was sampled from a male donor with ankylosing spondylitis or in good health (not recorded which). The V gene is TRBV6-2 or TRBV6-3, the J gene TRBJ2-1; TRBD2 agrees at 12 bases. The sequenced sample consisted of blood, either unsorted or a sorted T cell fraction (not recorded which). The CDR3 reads CASRNGLAGYNEQFF. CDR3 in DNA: TGTGCCAGCAGAAACGGACTAGCGGGGTACAATGAGCAGTTCTTC.